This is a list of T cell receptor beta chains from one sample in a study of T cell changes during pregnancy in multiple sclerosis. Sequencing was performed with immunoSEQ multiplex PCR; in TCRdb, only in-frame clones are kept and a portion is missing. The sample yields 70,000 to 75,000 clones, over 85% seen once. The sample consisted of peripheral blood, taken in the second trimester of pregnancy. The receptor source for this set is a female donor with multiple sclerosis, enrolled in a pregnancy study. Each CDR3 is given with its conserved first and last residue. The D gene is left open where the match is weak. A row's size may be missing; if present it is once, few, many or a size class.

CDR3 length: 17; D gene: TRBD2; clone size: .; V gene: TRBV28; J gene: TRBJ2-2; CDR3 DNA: TGTGCCAGCAGTTTATTTGGCGCGGGAGTCAGTACCGGGGAGCTGTTTTTT; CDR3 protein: CASSLFGAGVSTGELFF
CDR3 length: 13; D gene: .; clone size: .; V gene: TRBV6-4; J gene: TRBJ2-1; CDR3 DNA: TGTGCCAGCAGTGTAAGCGCCAACAATGAGCAGTTCTTC; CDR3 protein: CASSVSANNEQFF
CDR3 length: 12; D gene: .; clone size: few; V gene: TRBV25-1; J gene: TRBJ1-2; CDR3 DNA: TGTGCCAGTTATACAGGAGTCCATGGCTACACCTTC; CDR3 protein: CASYTGVHGYTF
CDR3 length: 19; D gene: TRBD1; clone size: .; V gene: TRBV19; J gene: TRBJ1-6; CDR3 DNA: TGTGCCAGTAGTCCTCGGCAGGGGGTAGTCCGAGGCCGGTTTTCACCCCTCCACTTT; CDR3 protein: CASSPRQGVVRGRFSPLHF
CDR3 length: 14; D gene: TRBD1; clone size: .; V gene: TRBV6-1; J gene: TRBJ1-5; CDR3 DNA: TGTGCCAGCAGGACCGGGACAGGGGATCAGCCCCAGCATTTT; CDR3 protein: CASRTGTGDQPQHF
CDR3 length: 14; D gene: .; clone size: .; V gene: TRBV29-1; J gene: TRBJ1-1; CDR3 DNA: TGCAGCGTTGAATTGATAGGGGCGAACACTGAAGCTTTCTTT; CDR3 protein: CSVELIGANTEAFF
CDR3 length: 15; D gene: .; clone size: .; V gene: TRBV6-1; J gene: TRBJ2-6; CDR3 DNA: TGTGCCAGCAGGCGGGCCAACTCTGGGGCCAACGTCCTGACTTTC; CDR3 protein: CASRRANSGANVLTF
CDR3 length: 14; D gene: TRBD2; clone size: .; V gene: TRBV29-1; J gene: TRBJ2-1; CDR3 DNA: TGCAGCGTTGGGACTAGCGGAAGCTACAATGAGCAGTTCTTC; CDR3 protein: CSVGTSGSYNEQFF
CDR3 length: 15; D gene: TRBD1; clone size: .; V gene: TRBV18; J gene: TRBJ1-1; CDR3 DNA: TGTGCCAGCTCACCCGGGACAGCCTCGAACACTGAAGCTTTCTTT; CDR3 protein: CASSPGTASNTEAFF
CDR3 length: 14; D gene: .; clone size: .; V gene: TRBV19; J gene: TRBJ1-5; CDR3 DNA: TGTGCCAGTAGTATAGAGGGGGCCCCGGGGCCCCAGCATTTT; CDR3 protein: CASSIEGAPGPQHF
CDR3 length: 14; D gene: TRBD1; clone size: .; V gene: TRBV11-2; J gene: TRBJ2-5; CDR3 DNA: TGTGCCAGCAGGGGACAGGGTACACAAGAGACCCAGTACTTC; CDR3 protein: CASRGQGTQETQYF
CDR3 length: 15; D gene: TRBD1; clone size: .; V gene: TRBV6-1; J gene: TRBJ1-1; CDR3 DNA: TGTGCCAGCAGTGTCCGGGACAGGGATCTCACTGAAGCTTTCTTT; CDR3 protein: CASSVRDRDLTEAFF
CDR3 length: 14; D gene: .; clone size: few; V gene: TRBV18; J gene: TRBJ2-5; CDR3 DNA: TGTGCCAGCTCACCGCGGGACAGCTCAGAGACCCAGTACTTC; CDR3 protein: CASSPRDSSETQYF
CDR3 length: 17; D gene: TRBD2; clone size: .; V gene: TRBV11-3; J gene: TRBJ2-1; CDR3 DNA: TGTGCCAGCAGCTTAGGACTAGCGGGAGGATCCTTCAATGAGCAGTTCTTC; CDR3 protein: CASSLGLAGGSFNEQFF
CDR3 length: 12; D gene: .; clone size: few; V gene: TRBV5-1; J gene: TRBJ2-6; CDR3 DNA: TGCGCCAGCAGCTTGGACACCCGCGTCCTGACTTTC; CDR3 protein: CASSLDTRVLTF
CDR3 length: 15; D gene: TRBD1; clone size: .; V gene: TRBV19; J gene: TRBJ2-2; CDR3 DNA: TGTGCCAGTAGTTCCCGGACAGGGAACACCGGGGAGCTGTTTTTT; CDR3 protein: CASSSRTGNTGELFF
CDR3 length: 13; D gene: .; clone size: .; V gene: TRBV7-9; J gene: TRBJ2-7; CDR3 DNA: TGTGCCAGCAGCTTTTTAGCCTTCTACGAGCAGTACTTC; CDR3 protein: CASSFLAFYEQYF
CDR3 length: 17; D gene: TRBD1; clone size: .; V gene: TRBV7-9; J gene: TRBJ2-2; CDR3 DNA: TGTGCCAGCCCCCCGGGACAGGGGGCGCTTCTCGGCGGGGAGCTGTTTTTT; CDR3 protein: CASPPGQGALLGGELFF
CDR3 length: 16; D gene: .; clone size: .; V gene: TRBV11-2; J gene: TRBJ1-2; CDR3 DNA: TGTGCCAGCAGCTTAGTGGTCGCAGGTTTTTATCATGGCTACACCTTC; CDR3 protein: CASSLVVAGFYHGYTF
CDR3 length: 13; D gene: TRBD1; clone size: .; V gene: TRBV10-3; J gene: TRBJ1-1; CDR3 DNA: TGTGCCACCGAGGACAGGGGAGGCACTGAAGCTTTCTTT; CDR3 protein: CATEDRGGTEAFF
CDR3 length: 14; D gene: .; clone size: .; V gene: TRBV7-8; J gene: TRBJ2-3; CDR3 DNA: TGTGCCAGCATCGAGACTAGGGGTGCAGATACGCAGTATTTT; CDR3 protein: CASIETRGADTQYF
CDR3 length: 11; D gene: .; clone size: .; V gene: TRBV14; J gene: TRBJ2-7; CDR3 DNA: TGTGCCAGCAGCCTCGGGGGTGAGCAGTACTTC; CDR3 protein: CASSLGGEQYF
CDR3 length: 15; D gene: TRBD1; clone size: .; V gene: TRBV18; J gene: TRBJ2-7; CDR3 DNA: TGTGCCAGCTCGCCAAACCGACAGGGGACGGACGAGCAGTACTTC; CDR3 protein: CASSPNRQGTDEQYF
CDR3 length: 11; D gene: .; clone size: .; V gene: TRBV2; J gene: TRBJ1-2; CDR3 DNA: TGTGCCAGCAGGGGGGGTTATGGCTACACCTTC; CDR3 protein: CASRGGYGYTF
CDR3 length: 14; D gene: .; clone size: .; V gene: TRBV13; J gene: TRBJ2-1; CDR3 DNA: TGTGCCAGCAGCTCCGCAGACAGCCCCAATGAGCAGTTCTTC; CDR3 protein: CASSSADSPNEQFF
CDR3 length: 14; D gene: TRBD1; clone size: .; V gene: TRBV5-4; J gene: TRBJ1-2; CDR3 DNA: TGTGCCAGCAGCCTAGGGACAGCAAGAAATGGCTACACCTTC; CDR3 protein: CASSLGTARNGYTF
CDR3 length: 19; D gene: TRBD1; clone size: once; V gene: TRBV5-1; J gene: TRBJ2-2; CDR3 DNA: TGCGCCAGCAGCTTCGCCCTACCTTGGACAGGGGGCGTCACCGGGGAGCTGTTTTTT; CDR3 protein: CASSFALPWTGGVTGELFF
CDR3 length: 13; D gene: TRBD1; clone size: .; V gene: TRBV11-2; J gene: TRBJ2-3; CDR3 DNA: TGTGCCAGCGGGACAGCCATTGGAAATACGCAGTATTTT; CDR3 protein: CASGTAIGNTQYF
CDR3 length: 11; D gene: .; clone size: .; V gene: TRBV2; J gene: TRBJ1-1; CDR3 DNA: TGTGCCAGCAAGACAGTCTCTGAAGCTTTCTTT; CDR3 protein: CASKTVSEAFF
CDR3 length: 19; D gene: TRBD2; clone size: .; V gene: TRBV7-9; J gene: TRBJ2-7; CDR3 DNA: TGTGCCAGCAGCTTAGCCGGACTAGCGGGAGGTCCTAAAGCCTACGAGCAGTACTTC; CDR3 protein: CASSLAGLAGGPKAYEQYF
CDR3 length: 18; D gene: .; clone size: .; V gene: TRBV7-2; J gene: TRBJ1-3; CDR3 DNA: TGTGCCAGCAGCTTCTATCCGGGGGGGAGTTCTGTTGGAAACACCATATATTTT; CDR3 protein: CASSFYPGGSSVGNTIYF
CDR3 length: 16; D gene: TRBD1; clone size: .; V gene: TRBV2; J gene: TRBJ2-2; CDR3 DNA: TGTGCCAGCAGTGTGGAGACAGGGGGCGTTATCGGGGAGCTGTTTTTT; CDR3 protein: CASSVETGGVIGELFF
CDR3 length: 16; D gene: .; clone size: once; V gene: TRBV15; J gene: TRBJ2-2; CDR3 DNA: TGTGCCACCAGCAGCCCCGGGACTGGTTATGCCGGGGAGCTGTTTTTT; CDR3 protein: CATSSPGTGYAGELFF
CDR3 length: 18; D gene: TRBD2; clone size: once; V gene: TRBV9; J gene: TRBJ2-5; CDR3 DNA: TGTGCCAGCAGCGTAGCCTTCTCTAGCGGGAGTAGGGTAGAGACCCAGTACTTC; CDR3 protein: CASSVAFSSGSRVETQYF
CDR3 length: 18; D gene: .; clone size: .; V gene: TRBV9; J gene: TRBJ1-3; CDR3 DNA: TGTGCCAGCAGCGAACTACCGCGTGTCGAACTGACTGGAAACACCATATATTTT; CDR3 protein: CASSELPRVELTGNTIYF
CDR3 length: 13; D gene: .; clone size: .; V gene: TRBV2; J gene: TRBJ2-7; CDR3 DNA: TGTGCCAGCAAACGCGAACAGGGCTACGAGCAGTACTTC; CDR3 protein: CASKREQGYEQYF
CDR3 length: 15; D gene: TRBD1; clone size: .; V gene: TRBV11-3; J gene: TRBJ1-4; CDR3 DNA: TGTGCCAGCAGCTTCGGGACAGCCGACAATGAAAAACTGTTTTTT; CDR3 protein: CASSFGTADNEKLFF
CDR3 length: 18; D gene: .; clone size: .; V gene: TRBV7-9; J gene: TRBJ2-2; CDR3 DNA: TGTGCCAGCAGCGTCGGCCGGAACCAAATTCGGGACACCGGGGAGCTGTTTTTT; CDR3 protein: CASSVGRNQIRDTGELFF
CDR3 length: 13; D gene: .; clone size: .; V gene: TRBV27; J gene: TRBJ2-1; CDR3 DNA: TGTGCCAGCAGTAGGGGGGGGAACAATGAGCAGTTCTTC; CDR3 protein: CASSRGGNNEQFF
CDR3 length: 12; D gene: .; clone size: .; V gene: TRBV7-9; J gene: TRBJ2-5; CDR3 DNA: TGTGCCAGCAGCTTAGCGTCGGGGACCCAGTACTTC; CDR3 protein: CASSLASGTQYF
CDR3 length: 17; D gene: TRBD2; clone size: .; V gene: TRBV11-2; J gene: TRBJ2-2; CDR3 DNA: TGTGCCAGCAGCTTACTGCGCACTAGCGGGAACACCGGGGAGCTGTTTTTT; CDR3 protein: CASSLLRTSGNTGELFF